What follows describes a single T cell receptor (beta chain). This sample was taken from a study of blood T cell repertoires in COVID-19. Germline V lookup: CDR1 LNHDA, CDR2 SQIVND (reference sequence). The CDR3 covers 13 residues. The ends were cut back, 0 bases at V and 4 bases at J, with 4 bases in the middle. The table came from immunoSEQ multiplex PCR; TCRdb's copy has only in-frame clones and leaves some out. The sample shows 280,000 or so clones, roughly 86% of them seen only once. The sequenced sample consisted of peripheral blood. This receptor was identified in a man between 18 and 29 years old with active or convalescent COVID-19. This sequence joins TRBV19 and TRBJ2-1; D is unclear. This CDR3 is CASSIDLYNEQFF. In DNA, the CDR3 is TGTGCCAGTAGTATAGACCTTTACAATGAGCAGTTCTTC.